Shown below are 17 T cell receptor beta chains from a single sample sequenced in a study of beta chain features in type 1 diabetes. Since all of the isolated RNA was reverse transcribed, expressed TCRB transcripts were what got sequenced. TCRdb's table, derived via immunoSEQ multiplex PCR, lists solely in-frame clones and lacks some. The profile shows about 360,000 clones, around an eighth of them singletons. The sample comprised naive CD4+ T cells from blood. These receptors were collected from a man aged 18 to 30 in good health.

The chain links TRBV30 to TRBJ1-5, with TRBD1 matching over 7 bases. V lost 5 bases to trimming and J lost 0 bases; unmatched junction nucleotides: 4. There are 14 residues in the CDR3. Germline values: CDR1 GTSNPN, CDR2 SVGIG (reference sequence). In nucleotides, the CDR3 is TGTGCCTGGTCTACAGGGGTTAGCAATCAGCCCCAGCATTTT. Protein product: CAWSTGVSNQPQHF.

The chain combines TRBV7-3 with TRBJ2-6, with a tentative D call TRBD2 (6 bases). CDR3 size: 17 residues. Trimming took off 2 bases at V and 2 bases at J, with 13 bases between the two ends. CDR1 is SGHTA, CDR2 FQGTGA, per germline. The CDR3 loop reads CASSLGGWGPGANVLTF. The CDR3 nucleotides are TGTGCCAGCAGCTTAGGAGGGTGGGGTCCTGGGGCCAACGTCCTGACTTTC.

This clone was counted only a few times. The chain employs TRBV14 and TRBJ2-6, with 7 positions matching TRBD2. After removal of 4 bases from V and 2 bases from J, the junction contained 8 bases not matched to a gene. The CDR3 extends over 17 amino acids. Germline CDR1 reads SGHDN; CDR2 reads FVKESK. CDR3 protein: CASSPRLGRAGANVLTF. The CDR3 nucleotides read TGTGCCAGCAGCCCCCGACTAGGGAGGGCTGGGGCCAACGTCCTGACTTTC.

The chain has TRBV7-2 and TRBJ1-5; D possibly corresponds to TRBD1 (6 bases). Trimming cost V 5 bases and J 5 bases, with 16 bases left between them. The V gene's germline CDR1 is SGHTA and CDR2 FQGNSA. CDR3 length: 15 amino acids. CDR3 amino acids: CASSQPGRGYQPQHF. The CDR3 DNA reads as TGTGCCAGCAGCCAGCCGGGCAGGGGATATCAGCCCCAGCATTTT.

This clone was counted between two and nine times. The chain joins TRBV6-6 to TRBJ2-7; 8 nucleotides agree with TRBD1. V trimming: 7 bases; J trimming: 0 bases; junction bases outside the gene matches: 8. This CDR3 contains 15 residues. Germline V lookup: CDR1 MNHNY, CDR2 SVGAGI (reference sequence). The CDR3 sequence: CASTTGQGASYEQYF. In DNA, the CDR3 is TGTGCCAGCACCACGGGGCAGGGGGCCTCCTACGAGCAGTACTTC.

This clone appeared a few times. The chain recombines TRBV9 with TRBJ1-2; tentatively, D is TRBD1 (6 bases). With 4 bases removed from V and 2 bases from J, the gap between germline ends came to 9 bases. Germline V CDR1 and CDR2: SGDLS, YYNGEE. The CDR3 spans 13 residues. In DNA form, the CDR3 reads TGTGCCAGCAGCCAAACAGGGAACTATGGCTACACCTTC. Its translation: CASSQTGNYGYTF.

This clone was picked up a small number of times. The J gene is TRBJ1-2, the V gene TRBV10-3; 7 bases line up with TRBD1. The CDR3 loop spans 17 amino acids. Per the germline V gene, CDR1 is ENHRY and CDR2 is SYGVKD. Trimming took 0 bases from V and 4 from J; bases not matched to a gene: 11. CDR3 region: CAISESADRALGYGYTF. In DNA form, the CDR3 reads TGTGCCATCAGTGAGTCTGCCGACAGGGCCCTAGGCTATGGCTACACCTTC.

CDR3 sequence: CASSSDLLAGVSEQYF. DNA of the CDR3: TGTGCCAGCAGCTCTGATTTACTAGCGGGAGTGTCTGAGCAGTACTTC. This chain uses TRBV7-2 with TRBJ2-7; TRBD2 matches at 11 bases. Germline V gene data show CDR1 as SGHTA and CDR2 as FQGNSA. Trimming at V came to 4 bases and at J to 7 bases, leaving 12 bases not matched to a gene. The CDR3 is made up of 16 amino acids.

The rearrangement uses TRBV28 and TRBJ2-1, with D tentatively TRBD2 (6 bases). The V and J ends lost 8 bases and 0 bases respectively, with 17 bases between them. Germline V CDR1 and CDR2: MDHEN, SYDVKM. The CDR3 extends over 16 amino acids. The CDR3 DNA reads TGTGCCAGCGGCCCCTGGCGGGGCAACTCCTACAATGAGCAGTTCTTC. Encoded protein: CASGPWRGNSYNEQFF. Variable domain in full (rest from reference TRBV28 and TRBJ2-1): DVKVTQSSRYLVKRTGEKVFLECVQDMDHENMFWYRQDPGLGLRLIYFSYDVKMKEKGDIPEGYSVSREKKERFSLILESASTNQTSMYLCASGPWRGNSYNEQFFGPGTRLTVL.

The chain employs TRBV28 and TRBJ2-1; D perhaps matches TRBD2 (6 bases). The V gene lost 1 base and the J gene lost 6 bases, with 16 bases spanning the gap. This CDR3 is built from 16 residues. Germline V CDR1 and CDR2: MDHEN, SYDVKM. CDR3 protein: CASSLYAGLSSNEQFF. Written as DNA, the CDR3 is TGTGCCAGCAGTTTATATGCGGGACTTTCTTCCAATGAGCAGTTCTTC.

The CDR3 DNA reads as TGCAGCGTTGGGGGACAGGGAGACTATGGCTACACCTTC. It codes for CSVGGQGDYGYTF. The chain links TRBV29-1 to TRBJ1-2; 9 nucleotides line up with TRBD1. With 4 bases clipped from V and 3 bases from J, the junction kept 3 bases outside the gene matches. The CDR3 contains 13 residues. The germline V gene has CDR1 SQVTM and CDR2 ANQGSEA.

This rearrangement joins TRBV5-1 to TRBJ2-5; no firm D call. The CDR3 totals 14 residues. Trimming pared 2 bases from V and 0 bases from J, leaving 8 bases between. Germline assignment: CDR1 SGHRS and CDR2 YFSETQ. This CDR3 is CASSFQAYQETQYF. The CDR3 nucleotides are TGCGCCAGCAGCTTTCAGGCGTACCAAGAGACCCAGTACTTC.

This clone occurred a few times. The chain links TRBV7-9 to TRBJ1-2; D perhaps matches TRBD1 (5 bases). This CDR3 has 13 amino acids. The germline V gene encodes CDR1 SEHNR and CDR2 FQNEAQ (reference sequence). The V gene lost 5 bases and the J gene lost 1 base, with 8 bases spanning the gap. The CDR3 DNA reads TGTGCCAGCAGCCTGGGGCGTAACTATGGCTACACCTTC. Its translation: CASSLGRNYGYTF.

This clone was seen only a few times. DNA for the CDR3: TGTGCCAGCAGTTATGGGCAGAATCAGCCCCAGCATTTT. Translated, it gives CASSYGQNQPQHF. The chain employs TRBV6-6 and TRBJ1-5; D gene uncertain. CDR3 length: 13 residues. V was clipped by 3 bases and J by 4 bases, with 7 bases between them. Germline CDR1 reads MNHNY; CDR2 reads SVGAGI (reference sequence).

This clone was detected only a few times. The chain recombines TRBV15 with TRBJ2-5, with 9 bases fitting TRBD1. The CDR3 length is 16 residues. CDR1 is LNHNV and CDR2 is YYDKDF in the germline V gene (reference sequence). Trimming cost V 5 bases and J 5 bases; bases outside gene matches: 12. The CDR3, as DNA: TGTGCCACCAGCCCGGGACAGGGACGGGGTGGGGAGACCCAGTACTTC. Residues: CATSPGQGRGGETQYF.

CDR3 DNA: TGTGCCACCAGCAGATCCAGACGCGACAGGGGCGAAGGAAGCAATCAGCCCCAGCATTTT. Translation: CATSRSRRDRGEGSNQPQHF. The chain couples TRBV15 to TRBJ1-5; 8 bases map to TRBD1. V shed 2 bases, J shed 1 base, and the junction held 16 bases outside the gene matches. This CDR3 is built from 20 residues. Germline V gene lookup returns CDR1 LNHNV and CDR2 YYDKDF (reference sequence).

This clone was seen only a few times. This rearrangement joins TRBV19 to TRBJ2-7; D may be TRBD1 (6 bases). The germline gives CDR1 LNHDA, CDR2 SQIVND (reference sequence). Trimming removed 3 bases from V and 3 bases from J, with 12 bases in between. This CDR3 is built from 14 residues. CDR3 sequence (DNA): TGTGCCAGTAGTATTGTGTCAGGGGTCTACGAGCAGTACTTC. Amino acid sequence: CASSIVSGVYEQYF.